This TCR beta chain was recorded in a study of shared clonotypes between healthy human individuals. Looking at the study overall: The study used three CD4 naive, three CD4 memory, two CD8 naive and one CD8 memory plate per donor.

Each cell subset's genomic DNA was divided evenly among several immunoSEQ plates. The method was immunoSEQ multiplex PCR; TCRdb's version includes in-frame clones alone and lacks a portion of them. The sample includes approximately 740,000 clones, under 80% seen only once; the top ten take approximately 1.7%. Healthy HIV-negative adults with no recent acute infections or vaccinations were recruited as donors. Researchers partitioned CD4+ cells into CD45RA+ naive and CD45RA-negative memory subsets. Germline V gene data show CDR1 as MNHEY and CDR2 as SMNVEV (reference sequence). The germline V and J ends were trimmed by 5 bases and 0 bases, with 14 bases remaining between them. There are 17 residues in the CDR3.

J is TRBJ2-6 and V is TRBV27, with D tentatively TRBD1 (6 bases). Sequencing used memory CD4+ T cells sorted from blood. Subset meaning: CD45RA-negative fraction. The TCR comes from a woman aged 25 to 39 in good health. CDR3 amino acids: CASSPPGTTSGANVLTF. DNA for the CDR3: TGTGCCAGCAGTCCGCCCGGGACAACCTCTGGGGCCAACGTCCTGACTTTC.